These T cell receptor beta chains were read from a single sample in a study of CD8 T cells in Susac syndrome. TCRdb passed the immunoSEQ multiplex PCR reads through MiXCR, listing each CDR3 protein once. The sample has about 120,000 distinct CDR3 sequences; approximately 94% are singletons. The sequenced sample was CD4+ T cells from PBMCs. The receptor set was obtained from a human donor with multiple sclerosis. CDR3s include the opening cysteine and the closing phenylalanine or tryptophan. D genes are given only for firm matches. Expanded clones are given a class, and other clones once, few, many or no size at all.

j_call d_call v_call clone_size cdr3_nt cdr3_aa
TRBJ2-3 NA TRBV10-2 once TGCGCCAGCAGTGAGACTAGCAGGGATACGCAGTATTTT CASSETSRDTQYF
TRBJ2-7 NA TRBV4-3 NA TGCGCCAGCAGCCAAGATCTGGTTAGCACGGGCTACGAGCAGTACTTC CASSQDLVSTGYEQYF
TRBJ1-1 NA TRBV25-1 NA TGTGCCAGCAGTGAATCCCACCGACAGTCTGAAGCTTTCTTT CASSESHRQSEAFF
TRBJ2-7 NA TRBV6-1 NA TGTGCCAGCAGTGAACTGAGGGGGAACTCCTACGAGCAGTACTTC CASSELRGNSYEQYF
TRBJ1-5 TRBD1 TRBV6-5 NA TGTGCAGCAGGGATACAGGGGAGTCAGCCCCAGCATTTT CAAGIQGSQPQHF
TRBJ1-1 NA TRBV29-1 NA TGCAGCGTGGGACCCACGGGGACTGAAGCTTTCTTT CSVGPTGTEAFF
TRBJ1-1 NA TRBV30 few TGTGCCTGGAGTGTACGATCTGGAAGCACTGAAGCTTTCTTT CAWSVRSGSTEAFF
TRBJ1-2 NA TRBV24-1 NA TGTGCCACCAGTAACGGCTATGGCTACACCTTC CATSNGYGYTF
TRBJ1-1 NA TRBV29-1 NA TGCAGCGTTTTTTTGAACACTGAAGCTTTCTTT CSVFLNTEAFF
TRBJ2-7 TRBD2 TRBV29-1 NA TGCAGCGTTGCCCTACTAGCGGGAGTATCCTACGAGCAGTACTTC CSVALLAGVSYEQYF
TRBJ1-1 TRBD1 TRBV6-2/TRBV6-3 NA TGTGCCAGCAGTTACCAAATAGGGACAGGGTTCGGGAACACTGAAGCTTTCTTT CASSYQIGTGFGNTEAFF
TRBJ2-1 NA TRBV19 NA TGTGCCAGTAGTGCCGGGGGGCGTTCGGATGAGCAGTTCTTC CASSAGGRSDEQFF
TRBJ2-1 NA TRBV12-3/TRBV12-4 NA TGTGCCAGCAGTTTAGGCTTCACCGAGACCGGGTTCTTC CASSLGFTETGFF
TRBJ1-4 NA TRBV6-5 once TGTGCCAGCAGTCGCATCGCCATTGAAAAACTGTTTTTT CASSRIAIEKLFF
TRBJ2-4 TRBD1 TRBV19 NA TGTGCCAGTAGTATTCTGGGGGGACAGGAGATTCAGTACTTC CASSILGGQEIQYF
TRBJ1-1 NA TRBV5-1 NA TGCGCCAGCAGCAGGGGACACGGAAACTATGAAGCTTTCTTT CASSRGHGNYEAFF
TRBJ1-1 NA TRBV7-2 NA TGTGCCAGCAGCTTGGGTCCGAGGAACACTGAAGCTTTCTTT CASSLGPRNTEAFF
TRBJ1-1 NA TRBV7-2 NA TGTGCCAGCAGCTTAGATCTTAAGGGGAAAGCTTTCTTT CASSLDLKGKAFF
TRBJ1-5 TRBD1 TRBV18 NA TGTGCCAGCTCGACGGACAGGGGCAATCAGCCCCAGCATTTT CASSTDRGNQPQHF
TRBJ1-1 NA TRBV25-1 NA TGTGCCAGCAGTGAATATCAGGGGAAGAACACTGAAGCTTTCTTT CASSEYQGKNTEAFF
TRBJ1-1 NA TRBV7-2 NA TGTGCCAGCAGCCACGGGATGAACACTGAAGCTTTCTTT CASSHGMNTEAFF
TRBJ2-5 NA TRBV14 NA TGTGCCAGCAGCCTGAACTGGGACACTCTCCAAGAGACCCAGTACTTC CASSLNWDTLQETQYF
TRBJ2-5 NA TRBV9 NA TGTGCCAGCAGCGCGGGACCACTCGGAGAGACCCAGTACTTC CASSAGPLGETQYF
TRBJ2-7 NA TRBV5-1 once TGCGCCAGCAGAGAGTCCCTCTACGAGCAGTACTTC CASRESLYEQYF
TRBJ1-2 NA TRBV5-1 NA TGCGCCAGCAGCCAACCCCCACTCGATGGCTACACCTTC CASSQPPLDGYTF
TRBJ1-1 NA TRBV5-6 NA TGTGCCAGCAGCCGTAAGGGGCCTGTGAACACTGAAGCTTTCTTT CASSRKGPVNTEAFF
TRBJ1-1 NA TRBV6-2/TRBV6-3 NA TGTGCCAGCAGGGCTATTGCGGGGAACACTGAAGCTTTCTTT CASRAIAGNTEAFF
TRBJ2-3 NA TRBV29-1 NA TGCAGCGTTGAAGTCTCGCGGCTTAAGTCGCAGTATTTT CSVEVSRLKSQYF
TRBJ1-6 NA TRBV30 NA TGTGCCTGGAGCCTGACAGCTTATTCACCCCTCCACTTT CAWSLTAYSPLHF
TRBJ2-1 TRBD2 TRBV7-2 NA TGTGCCAGCAGCTTAGGACTAGCGGGGGCTTACAATGAGCAGTTCTTC CASSLGLAGAYNEQFF
TRBJ2-7 TRBD2 TRBV25-1 NA TGTGCCAGCAGTGATTTCGGACTAGCGGGCTACGAGCAGTACTTC CASSDFGLAGYEQYF
TRBJ1-5 NA TRBV19 NA TGTGCCAGTAGATCGGTCGGGTATCAGCCCCAGCATTTT CASRSVGYQPQHF
TRBJ2-5 NA TRBV9 NA TGTGCCAGCAGCGCCGGGGGGACCCAGTACTTC CASSAGGTQYF
TRBJ1-5 NA TRBV2 NA TGTGCCAGCAGTGGGGAGGGGGACCAGCCCCAGCATTTT CASSGEGDQPQHF
TRBJ2-7 TRBD2 TRBV7-9 NA TGTGCCAGCAGATCTAGCGGGGGGTCCGAGCAGTACTTC CASRSSGGSEQYF
TRBJ2-1 NA TRBV4-3 NA TGCGCCAGCAGCCAAGGGGCCGCCGGGTACAATGAGCAGTTCTTC CASSQGAAGYNEQFF